These 21 T cell receptor beta chains originate from one sample sequenced in a study of control samples from healthy donors and cancer patients. TCRdb keeps only in-frame clones here, not all; method: immunoSEQ multiplex PCR. The repertoire holds about 130,000 clones, with over 85% as singletons. Sequenced input: blood. Source of these receptors: a man aged 18 to 35 in good health.

This chain links TRBV7-9 with TRBJ2-2; no reliable D call. Germline V CDR1 and CDR2: SEHNR, FQNEAQ (reference sequence). The CDR3 is 12 amino acids. Trimming removed 7 bases at V and 2 bases at J, with 5 bases between. The CDR3 region is CASIFNTGELFF. The DNA of the CDR3 is TGTGCCAGCATCTTCAACACCGGGGAGCTGTTTTTT.

The chain couples TRBV11-1 to TRBJ2-3; possible D gene TRBD2, 5 bases. From germline, CDR1 is SGHAT and CDR2 FQDESV (reference sequence). The germline V and J ends were trimmed by 6 bases and 1 base, with 14 bases remaining between them. The length of the CDR3 is 15 residues. CDR3 protein: CASRKTRLRTDTQYF. In DNA form, the CDR3 reads TGTGCCAGCAGAAAAACTAGGTTGCGCACAGATACGCAGTATTTT.

The V call is TRBV19, the J call TRBJ2-4; no firm D call. Germline lookup yields CDR1 LNHDA and CDR2 SQIVND (reference sequence). Trimming cost V 5 bases and J 1 base, with 18 bases left between them. The CDR3 is 17 residues long. CDR3 sequence reads: CASSVIGVSDAKNIQYF. The CDR3, as DNA: TGTGCCAGTAGTGTCATTGGGGTTTCTGATGCCAAAAACATTCAGTACTTC.

About this clone: This sample includes further DNA sequences coding for the same CDR3. The chain uses TRBV7-9 and TRBJ1-6; unclear D gene. Per germline, CDR1 SEHNR and CDR2 FQNEAQ (reference sequence). V was shortened by 1 base and J by 8 bases, with 3 bases between the two germline ends. CDR3 size: 12 residues. CDR3 DNA sequence: TGTGCCAGCAGCTTAGGGGATTCACCCCTCCACTTT. This codes for CASSLGDSPLHF.

The rearrangement joins TRBV5-4 to TRBJ2-6; TRBD1 might be the D (5 bases). CDR1 is SGHNT, CDR2 YYREEE, per germline (reference sequence). The CDR3 consists of 17 residues. With 0 bases removed from V and 0 bases from J, the gap between germline ends came to 10 bases. The CDR3 here is CASSLAFRGSGANVLTF. The CDR3 DNA sequence: TGTGCCAGCAGCTTGGCATTTAGGGGCTCTGGGGCCAACGTCCTGACTTTC.

The V call is TRBV2, the J call TRBJ1-5; 7 bases align to TRBD1. The CDR3 has 15 residues. Losses at the gene ends were 6 bases for V and 0 bases for J; bases not matched to a gene: 5. Germline V gene lookup returns CDR1 SNHLY and CDR2 FYNNEI. The CDR3 is CASRTTGDSNQPQHF. The CDR3 nucleotides read TGTGCCAGCAGGACAACAGGGGATAGCAATCAGCCCCAGCATTTT.

The chain employs TRBV9 and TRBJ2-2; possibly TRBD1 for D (5 bases). Germline V CDR1 and CDR2: SGDLS, YYNGEE. The length of the CDR3 is 17 residues. V was cut by 1 base and J by 1 base, with 14 bases left in between. CDR3 in DNA: TGTGCCAGCAGCGTATCAATCCCCACAGGGAACACCGGGGAGCTGTTTTTT. Its translation: CASSVSIPTGNTGELFF.

The chain couples TRBV28 to TRBJ1-2; D is uncertain. The CDR3 extends over 12 amino acids. Trimming took off 2 bases at V and 6 bases at J, with 7 bases between the two ends. Germline CDR1 reads MDHEN; CDR2 reads SYDVKM. This chain's CDR3 is CASSLQNNGYTF. CDR3 DNA sequence: TGTGCCAGCAGTTTACAGAATAATGGCTACACCTTC.

The chain employs TRBV4-1 and TRBJ2-7; D ambiguous. This CDR3 is 12 amino acids long. The V end was cut by 1 base, the J end by 3 bases, with 4 bases between. CDR1 MGHRA and CDR2 YSYEKL come from the germline V gene. The DNA for the CDR3 is TGCGCCAGCAGCCAAGGGGGCTACGAGCAGTACTTC. It yields the protein CASSQGGYEQYF.

This clone has a single count. The rearrangement joins TRBV5-1 to TRBJ2-3; 7 bases agree with TRBD2. Per germline, CDR1 SGHRS and CDR2 YFSETQ. This CDR3 has 17 residues. With V trimmed by 0 bases and J by 1 base, 8 bases remained unmatched. The CDR3 sequence: CASSLASGSSRTDTQYF. Written as DNA, the CDR3 is TGCGCCAGCAGCTTGGCTAGCGGCTCCTCCCGCACAGATACGCAGTATTTT. Filled out from reference TRBV5-1 and TRBJ2-3, the complete variable domain reads KAGVTQTPRYLIKTRGQQVTLSCSPISGHRSVSWYQQTPGQGLQFLFEYFSETQRNKGNFPGRFSGRQFSNSRSEMNVSTLELGDSALYLCASSLASGSSRTDTQYFGPGTRLTVL.

This chain joins TRBV19 and TRBJ2-2; the D gene is possibly TRBD2 (5 bases). Germline V lookup: CDR1 LNHDA, CDR2 SQIVND (reference sequence). The CDR3 is made up of 15 amino acids. V was pared by 7 bases and J by 5 bases, with 17 bases between. The CDR3 spells CASNYAASGTGELFF. The CDR3 coding sequence is TGTGCCAGTAACTACGCGGCATCGGGGACCGGGGAGCTGTTTTTT.

The V call is TRBV4-1, the J call TRBJ2-3; D possibly uses TRBD1 or TRBD2 (5 bases each). Trimming removed 8 bases at V and 2 bases at J, with 14 bases between. Germline V gene sequence: CDR1 MGHRA, CDR2 YSYEKL. The CDR3 is 14 residues long. The CDR3 here is CASGWGRYTDTQYF. The CDR3 DNA follows: TGCGCCAGCGGGTGGGGACGGTACACAGATACGCAGTATTTT.

The chain uses TRBV7-3 and TRBJ2-1; 8 nucleotides align to TRBD2. The J segment lost 3 bases and the V segment lost 5 bases, leaving 3 bases of the junction unmatched. Germline V lookup: CDR1 SGHTA, CDR2 FQGTGA. CDR3 length: 14 amino acids. CDR3 sequence reads: CASSMGLVYNEQFF. The CDR3 nucleotides are TGTGCCAGCAGCATGGGACTAGTCTACAATGAGCAGTTCTTC. The variable domain in full, completed from reference TRBV7-3 and TRBJ2-1, reads GAGVSQTPSNKVTEKGKYVELRCDPISGHTALYWYRQSLGQGPEFLIYFQGTGAADDSGLPNDRFFAVRPEGSVSTLKIQRTERGDSAVYLCASSMGLVYNEQFFGPGTRLTVL.

The gene calls are TRBV5-1 and TRBJ1-1, with 7 bases aligning to TRBD1. This CDR3 contains 16 residues. Germline lookup yields CDR1 SGHRS and CDR2 YFSETQ. The J segment lost 6 bases and the V segment lost 0 bases, leaving 11 bases of the junction unmatched. The CDR3 spells CASSLVGGGGTAEAFF. CDR3 nucleotides: TGCGCCAGCAGCTTGGTAGGGGGCGGCGGTACGGCTGAAGCTTTCTTT.

This chain links TRBV11-2 with TRBJ2-2; TRBD1 or TRBD2 may be the D gene (6 bases each). Germline V gene lookup returns CDR1 SGHAT and CDR2 FQNNGV. The CDR3 runs 17 residues. V lost 5 bases and J 3 bases, leaving 19 bases between the germline ends. The CDR3 bases are TGTGCCAGCAGCCCGGAGGCTAGGGGGGTGGACACCGGGGAGCTGTTTTTT. Translating gives CASSPEARGVDTGELFF.

As to this clone: A junction end diverges from the germline sequence, so it may reflect a read error. V gene TRBV28 combines with J gene TRBJ2-1; 8 bases match TRBD1. Germline V gene lookup returns CDR1 MDHEN and CDR2 SYDVKM. The CDR3 totals 13 residues. CDR3 sequence reads: CASSLSGTGTEVF. CDR3 DNA sequence: TGTGCCAGCAGTTTATCCGGGACAGGAACCGAGGTCTTC. Full variable domain (rest looked up from reference TRBV28 and TRBJ2-1): DVKVTQSSRYLVKRTGEKVFLECVQDMDHENMFWYRQDPGLGLRLIYFSYDVKMKEKGDIPEGYSVSREKKERFSLILESASTNQTSMYLCASSLSGTGTEVFGPGTRLTVL.

Only one count was recorded for this clone. J is TRBJ1-4 and V is TRBV6-5, with D unclear. Germline V gene lookup returns CDR1 MNHEY and CDR2 SVGAGI. Trimming left V 2 bases short and J 0 bases short, with 10 bases between. CDR3 size: 16 residues. For the CDR3, the DNA is TGTGCCAGCAGTTACACAGTTATTTCAACTAATGAAAAACTGTTTTTT. Amino acids: CASSYTVISTNEKLFF.

V gene TRBV19 combines with J gene TRBJ2-3, with 7 bases matching TRBD1. CDR1 is LNHDA and CDR2 is SQIVND in the germline V gene (reference sequence). There are 15 residues in the CDR3. With V trimmed by 4 bases and J by 6 bases, 10 bases remained unmatched. The CDR3 DNA sequence: TGTGCCAGTAGTAGCCGGGACAGCAGATCGGATACGCAGTATTTT. Its protein product is CASSSRDSRSDTQYF.

The chain combines TRBV7-2 with TRBJ2-5; 9 nucleotides line up with TRBD2. Trimming cost V 5 bases and J 12 bases; bases outside gene matches: 7. There are 12 residues in the CDR3. Germline lookup yields CDR1 SGHTA and CDR2 FQGNSA. CDR3 DNA: TGTGCCAGCAGCACACCACGACTAGCGGAGTACTTC. Its translation is CASSTPRLAEYF.

V usage is TRBV3-1 (or the pseudogene TRBV3-2) and J usage is TRBJ1-6; D call uncertain. The V end was cut by 4 bases, the J end by 7 bases, with 11 bases between. CDR1 is LGHDT, CDR2 YNNKEL, per germline (reference sequence). The CDR3 length is 14 residues. The CDR3 region has the DNA TGTGCCAGCAGCCCTTCTACAGCGAATTCACCCCTCCACTTT. It yields the protein CASSPSTANSPLHF.

The chain uses TRBV19 and TRBJ2-2; tentative D call: TRBD1 (6 bases). The germline gives CDR1 LNHDA, CDR2 SQIVND (reference sequence). This CDR3 has 15 amino acids. V dropped 6 bases and J dropped 3 bases, with 14 bases sitting between them. In DNA form, the CDR3 reads TGTGCCAGTAGGACAGGTGGTCCTGACACCGGGGAGCTGTTTTTT. Encoded protein: CASRTGGPDTGELFF. Supplemented by reference TRBV19 and TRBJ2-2, the full variable domain reads DGGITQSPKYLFRKEGQNVTLSCEQNLNHDAMYWYRQDPGQGLRLIYYSQIVNDFQKGDIAEGYSVSREKKESFPLTVTSAQKNPTAFYLCASRTGGPDTGELFFGEGSRLTVL.